Listed below are T cell receptor beta chains from one sample, sequenced in a study of blood T cell repertoires in COVID-19. Some clones are missing from TCRdb's copy, which holds only in-frame ones; the method was immunoSEQ multiplex PCR. Of over 35,000 clones in the sample, 70% to 85% were seen once. Specimen: peripheral blood. Receptors originate from a human donor with acute or convalescent COVID-19. The donor label of this sample is uncertain. Each CDR3 is given with its conserved first and last residue. Fields, in order: D gene, J gene, V gene, clone size, CDR3 protein, CDR3 DNA. D genes are given only for firm matches. Expanded clones get a size class; other rows say once, few or many, or leave the size out.

d_gene: NA
j_gene: TRBJ1-2
v_gene: TRBV19
abundance: NA
CDR3aa: CASFYYGYTF
CDR3nt: TGTGCCAGTTTCTACTATGGCTACACCTTC

d_gene: TRBD1
j_gene: TRBJ1-2
v_gene: TRBV19
abundance: NA
CDR3aa: CASSICVRVSGGPNYGYTF
CDR3nt: TGTGCCAGTAGTATTTGTGTTAGGGTTTCAGGGGGTCCTAACTATGGCTACACCTTC

d_gene: TRBD2
j_gene: TRBJ2-7
v_gene: TRBV7-9
abundance: NA
CDR3aa: CASSLAGPKRGRSYEQYF
CDR3nt: TGTGCCAGCAGCTTAGCCGGTCCTAAGCGGGGACGCTCCTACGAGCAGTACTTC

d_gene: NA
j_gene: TRBJ2-2
v_gene: TRBV5-5
abundance: NA
CDR3aa: CASSLLGMGSPGELFF
CDR3nt: TGTGCCAGCAGCTTGCTGGGTATGGGTAGCCCGGGGGAGCTGTTTTTT

d_gene: NA
j_gene: TRBJ1-1
v_gene: TRBV7-8
abundance: NA
CDR3aa: CASSPRDKLVLNTEAFF
CDR3nt: TGTGCCAGCAGCCCAAGGGACAAACTTGTCCTTAACACTGAAGCTTTCTTT

d_gene: NA
j_gene: TRBJ1-1
v_gene: TRBV19
abundance: NA
CDR3aa: CASKRNLQGPEAFF
CDR3nt: TGTGCCAGTAAACGGAATCTTCAGGGGCCTGAAGCTTTCTTT

d_gene: NA
j_gene: TRBJ2-5
v_gene: TRBV6-2/TRBV6-3
abundance: NA
CDR3aa: CASSPNQGWPLGETQYF
CDR3nt: TGTGCCAGCAGCCCCAATCAGGGTTGGCCCCTTGGAGAGACCCAGTACTTC

d_gene: TRBD1
j_gene: TRBJ1-3
v_gene: TRBV2
abundance: once
CDR3aa: CASSDRSGSGNTIYF
CDR3nt: TGTGCCAGTTCGGACAGGTCAGGCTCTGGAAACACCATATATTTT

d_gene: TRBD1
j_gene: TRBJ1-2
v_gene: TRBV4-3
abundance: NA
CDR3aa: CASSPGQVFSYGYTF
CDR3nt: TGCGCCAGCAGCCCGGGACAGGTTTTTAGCTATGGCTACACCTTC

d_gene: TRBD1
j_gene: TRBJ1-5
v_gene: TRBV5-1
abundance: NA
CDR3aa: CASSLGTGTDFSNQPQHF
CDR3nt: TGCGCCAGCAGCTTGGGGACCGGGACAGATTTTAGCAATCAGCCCCAGCATTTT

d_gene: TRBD1
j_gene: TRBJ2-7
v_gene: TRBV11-3
abundance: NA
CDR3aa: CASSTGDRERSEQYF
CDR3nt: TGTGCCAGCAGCACAGGCGACAGGGAACGAAGCGAGCAGTACTTC

d_gene: NA
j_gene: TRBJ1-1
v_gene: TRBV3-1/TRBV3-2
abundance: NA
CDR3aa: CASSQDLNGLNTEAFF
CDR3nt: TGTGCCAGCAGCCAAGATCTCAACGGGTTGAACACTGAAGCTTTCTTT

d_gene: TRBD2
j_gene: TRBJ2-5
v_gene: TRBV11-2
abundance: NA
CDR3aa: CASSRGGREETQYF
CDR3nt: TGTGCCAGCAGTCGCGGGGGGCGGGAAGAGACCCAGTACTTC

d_gene: NA
j_gene: TRBJ1-4
v_gene: TRBV6-5
abundance: once
CDR3aa: CASSYRGTTNEKLFF
CDR3nt: TGTGCCAGCAGTTACAGAGGGACAACTAATGAAAAACTGTTTTTT

d_gene: TRBD1
j_gene: TRBJ2-6
v_gene: TRBV29-1
abundance: many
CDR3aa: CSVEGQPGGGANVLTF
CDR3nt: TGCAGCGTCGAGGGACAGCCGGGCGGGGGGGCCAACGTCCTGACTTTC

d_gene: TRBD1
j_gene: TRBJ1-6
v_gene: TRBV6-4
abundance: few
CDR3aa: CASSRTGNSPLHF
CDR3nt: TGTGCCAGCAGTCGGACAGGGAATTCACCCCTCCACTTT

d_gene: NA
j_gene: TRBJ2-2
v_gene: TRBV12-3/TRBV12-4
abundance: NA
CDR3aa: CASSLYSTGELFF
CDR3nt: TGTGCCAGCAGTTTGTACAGCACCGGGGAGCTGTTTTTT

d_gene: TRBD1
j_gene: TRBJ2-7
v_gene: TRBV10-3
abundance: NA
CDR3aa: CAIKLGQAGAYEQYF
CDR3nt: TGTGCCATCAAACTGGGACAGGCCGGGGCCTACGAGCAGTACTTC

d_gene: NA
j_gene: TRBJ1-2
v_gene: TRBV5-6
abundance: NA
CDR3aa: CASSLDSFIYGYTF
CDR3nt: TGTGCCAGCAGCTTGGATAGTTTTATCTATGGCTACACCTTC

d_gene: TRBD1
j_gene: TRBJ1-4
v_gene: TRBV19
abundance: once
CDR3aa: CASSNLGTGEEKLFF
CDR3nt: TGTGCCAGTAGTAATCTCGGGACAGGGGAAGAAAAACTGTTTTTT

d_gene: NA
j_gene: TRBJ1-1
v_gene: TRBV6-5
abundance: once
CDR3aa: CASSGGGPSAFF
CDR3nt: TGTGCCAGCAGCGGCGGAGGACCCAGTGCTTTCTTT

d_gene: NA
j_gene: TRBJ2-3
v_gene: TRBV10-3
abundance: medium-sized
CDR3aa: CAISEPASSGGTDTQYF
CDR3nt: TGTGCCATCAGTGAGCCAGCTTCGTCGGGGGGCACAGATACGCAGTATTTT

d_gene: NA
j_gene: TRBJ1-5
v_gene: TRBV12-3/TRBV12-4
abundance: NA
CDR3aa: CASSQTSNQPQHF
CDR3nt: TGTGCCAGCAGTCAGACAAGCAATCAGCCCCAGCATTTT

d_gene: NA
j_gene: TRBJ2-3
v_gene: TRBV5-1
abundance: NA
CDR3aa: CASSFGGADTDTQYF
CDR3nt: TGCGCCAGCAGCTTCGGGGGAGCGGACACAGATACGCAGTATTTT

d_gene: TRBD2
j_gene: TRBJ2-7
v_gene: TRBV24-1
abundance: NA
CDR3aa: CATSDSRGGRTYEQYF
CDR3nt: TGTGCCACCAGTGATTCCCGCGGGGGGCGTACTTACGAGCAGTACTTC

d_gene: NA
j_gene: TRBJ1-4
v_gene: TRBV30
abundance: NA
CDR3aa: CGGGRGTTNEKLFF
CDR3nt: TGTGGCGGGGGCAGAGGGACAACTAATGAAAAACTGTTTTTT

d_gene: TRBD1
j_gene: TRBJ2-2
v_gene: TRBV6-2/TRBV6-3
abundance: NA
CDR3aa: CASSYLLYRDSLTGELFF
CDR3nt: TGTGCCAGCAGTTATCTACTTTACCGGGACAGCCTTACCGGGGAGCTGTTTTTT

d_gene: NA
j_gene: TRBJ2-7
v_gene: TRBV28
abundance: NA
CDR3aa: CASTPPTVSYEQYF
CDR3nt: TGTGCCAGCACCCCCCCGACAGTCTCCTACGAGCAGTACTTC

d_gene: NA
j_gene: TRBJ2-7
v_gene: TRBV14
abundance: many
CDR3aa: CASSPGWGIKAYEQYF
CDR3nt: TGTGCCAGCAGCCCGGGGTGGGGAATCAAGGCCTACGAGCAGTACTTC

d_gene: NA
j_gene: TRBJ1-1
v_gene: TRBV28
abundance: NA
CDR3aa: CASTVGAMNTEAFF
CDR3nt: TGTGCCAGCACGGTAGGGGCTATGAACACTGAAGCTTTCTTT

d_gene: NA
j_gene: TRBJ2-7
v_gene: TRBV7-9
abundance: once
CDR3aa: CASSSRGYEQYF
CDR3nt: TGTGCCAGCAGCTCTAGGGGGTACGAGCAGTACTTC

d_gene: TRBD2
j_gene: TRBJ2-1
v_gene: TRBV9
abundance: NA
CDR3aa: CASSASGVLSNEQFF
CDR3nt: TGTGCCAGCAGCGCAAGCGGGGTGTTAAGCAATGAGCAGTTCTTC

d_gene: NA
j_gene: TRBJ2-7
v_gene: TRBV7-2
abundance: NA
CDR3aa: CASSFTISEQYF
CDR3nt: TGTGCCAGCAGCTTTACTATATCCGAGCAGTACTTC

d_gene: TRBD1
j_gene: TRBJ2-2
v_gene: TRBV19
abundance: NA
CDR3aa: CASSGQGAITGELFF
CDR3nt: TGTGCCAGTAGCGGTCAGGGGGCCATTACCGGGGAGCTGTTTTTT

d_gene: TRBD1
j_gene: TRBJ2-2
v_gene: TRBV27
abundance: NA
CDR3aa: CASSLKQGAIGELFF
CDR3nt: TGTGCCAGCAGTTTAAAACAGGGGGCGATCGGGGAGCTGTTTTTT

d_gene: NA
j_gene: TRBJ2-5
v_gene: TRBV5-6
abundance: NA
CDR3aa: CASSFRQALLQETQYF
CDR3nt: TGTGCCAGCAGCTTTAGACAGGCCCTACTTCAAGAGACCCAGTACTTC

d_gene: TRBD1
j_gene: TRBJ1-6
v_gene: TRBV19
abundance: NA
CDR3aa: CASSARTGRLDSPLHF
CDR3nt: TGTGCCAGTAGTGCCCGGACAGGTAGGCTGGATTCACCCCTCCACTTT

d_gene: NA
j_gene: TRBJ1-4
v_gene: TRBV4-3
abundance: NA
CDR3aa: CASSRPNEKLFF
CDR3nt: TGCGCCAGCTCCAGGCCCAATGAAAAACTGTTTTTT

d_gene: TRBD1
j_gene: TRBJ2-7
v_gene: TRBV5-5
abundance: NA
CDR3aa: CASSFGTGSYEQYF
CDR3nt: TGTGCCAGCAGCTTTGGGACAGGGTCTTACGAGCAGTACTTC

d_gene: TRBD1
j_gene: TRBJ2-2
v_gene: TRBV3-1/TRBV3-2
abundance: NA
CDR3aa: CASSQAGTGRELFF
CDR3nt: TGTGCCAGCAGCCAAGCCGGGACAGGGAGGGAGCTGTTTTTT

d_gene: NA
j_gene: TRBJ2-3
v_gene: TRBV5-1
abundance: NA
CDR3aa: CASTWGGALTDTQYF
CDR3nt: TGCGCCAGCACCTGGGGGGGCGCGCTCACAGATACGCAGTATTTT

d_gene: TRBD2
j_gene: TRBJ2-2
v_gene: TRBV20-1
abundance: once
CDR3aa: CSASGGRASTAGELFF
CDR3nt: TGCAGTGCTAGTGGCGGGAGGGCCTCTACCGCCGGGGAGCTGTTTTTT

d_gene: NA
j_gene: TRBJ1-1
v_gene: TRBV5-1
abundance: NA
CDR3aa: CASQSIQGNTEAFF
CDR3nt: TGCGCCAGCCAATCCATACAGGGAAACACTGAAGCTTTCTTT

d_gene: NA
j_gene: TRBJ1-1
v_gene: TRBV27
abundance: NA
CDR3aa: CASSQIPNTEAFF
CDR3nt: TGTGCCAGCAGTCAGATCCCGAACACTGAAGCTTTCTTT

d_gene: TRBD1
j_gene: TRBJ2-5
v_gene: TRBV9
abundance: NA
CDR3aa: CASSVGTGVTSQYF
CDR3nt: TGTGCCAGCAGCGTAGGGACAGGGGTGACGTCCCAGTACTTC

d_gene: NA
j_gene: TRBJ1-2
v_gene: TRBV27
abundance: NA
CDR3aa: CASHGEGGGGEGYTF
CDR3nt: TGTGCCAGCCACGGGGAAGGGGGGGGAGGTGAAGGCTACACCTTC

d_gene: NA
j_gene: TRBJ1-2
v_gene: TRBV19
abundance: NA
CDR3aa: CASSIGQIYGYTF
CDR3nt: TGTGCCAGTAGTATAGGACAGATCTATGGCTACACCTTC

d_gene: NA
j_gene: TRBJ2-5
v_gene: TRBV28
abundance: NA
CDR3aa: CASLATAQETQYF
CDR3nt: TGTGCCAGCCTTGCGACAGCTCAAGAGACCCAGTACTTC

d_gene: NA
j_gene: TRBJ2-7
v_gene: TRBV5-4
abundance: once
CDR3aa: CASSLVGSTYEQYF
CDR3nt: TGTGCCAGCAGCTTGGTGGGCAGCACCTACGAGCAGTACTTC

d_gene: NA
j_gene: TRBJ1-1
v_gene: TRBV2
abundance: NA
CDR3aa: CASKLGLGNTEAFF
CDR3nt: TGTGCCAGCAAACTGGGGCTGGGGAACACTGAAGCTTTCTTT

d_gene: TRBD1
j_gene: TRBJ1-1
v_gene: TRBV30
abundance: NA
CDR3aa: CAWSVPPGGRGTEAFF
CDR3nt: TGTGCCTGGAGTGTACCCCCAGGGGGCCGAGGGACTGAAGCTTTCTTT

d_gene: TRBD1
j_gene: TRBJ1-5
v_gene: TRBV2
abundance: NA
CDR3aa: CASSGTEGAYQPQHF
CDR3nt: TGTGCCAGCAGTGGCACAGAGGGGGCGTATCAGCCCCAGCATTTT

d_gene: TRBD1
j_gene: TRBJ2-7
v_gene: TRBV5-4
abundance: NA
CDR3aa: CASSLMDRPYEQYF
CDR3nt: TGTGCCAGCAGCTTAATGGACAGGCCCTACGAGCAGTACTTC

d_gene: NA
j_gene: TRBJ1-6
v_gene: TRBV12-5
abundance: NA
CDR3aa: CASGLADRTSPLHF
CDR3nt: TGTGCTAGTGGTTTAGCCGACAGGACTTCACCCCTCCACTTT

d_gene: NA
j_gene: TRBJ2-1
v_gene: TRBV1
abundance: NA
CDR3aa: CTSSRTSGSQDFYNEQFF
CDR3nt: TGCACCAGCAGCCGGACTAGCGGGAGTCAGGACTTCTACAATGAGCAGTTCTTC

d_gene: NA
j_gene: TRBJ2-7
v_gene: TRBV28
abundance: NA
CDR3aa: CASGRGDSYEQYF
CDR3nt: TGTGCCAGCGGACGCGGGGACTCCTACGAGCAGTACTTC

d_gene: NA
j_gene: TRBJ2-2
v_gene: TRBV12-3/TRBV12-4
abundance: once
CDR3aa: CASSFINTGELFF
CDR3nt: TGTGCCAGCAGTTTTATCAACACCGGGGAGCTGTTTTTT

d_gene: NA
j_gene: TRBJ1-1
v_gene: TRBV20-1
abundance: once
CDR3aa: CSASRSGGSNTEAFF
CDR3nt: TGCAGTGCTAGTCGGTCGGGAGGATCTAACACTGAAGCTTTCTTT

d_gene: NA
j_gene: TRBJ1-2
v_gene: TRBV11-1
abundance: NA
CDR3aa: CASSSSGVGYTF
CDR3nt: TGTGCCAGCAGCTCCTCAGGGGTCGGCTACACCTTC

d_gene: NA
j_gene: TRBJ2-2
v_gene: TRBV5-1
abundance: NA
CDR3aa: CASSGRWQGEAGELFF
CDR3nt: TGCGCCAGCAGCGGTCGGTGGCAGGGGGAGGCCGGGGAGCTGTTTTTT